This is a list of T cell receptor beta chains from one sample in a study of blood T cell repertoires in COVID-19. Measured with immunoSEQ multiplex PCR; TCRdb has only the in-frame clones, and not every one. The profile shows around 50,000 clones, approximately 95% of them singletons. The sample consisted of peripheral blood. Every receptor here comes from a man aged 55 to 70 with COVID-19, enrolled during active disease. The CDR3 runs from the conserved cysteine through the conserved F or W. D genes are given only for firm matches. Rows may omit the clone size; those that give it use once, few, many or a size class.

>TRBV10-3|TRBJ1-6|.|.
CAISPENSPLHF
TGTGCCATCAGCCCTGAGAATTCACCCCTCCACTTT
>TRBV21-1|TRBJ1-3|once|.
CASAYSGNTIYF
TGTGCCAGCGCGTACTCCGGAAACACCATATATTTT
>TRBV28|TRBJ1-2|.|.
CAARDFNYGYTF
TGTGCCGCCCGGGACTTTAACTATGGCTACACCTTC
>TRBV4-1|TRBJ1-6|.|.
CASSNRDVRGSLHF
TGCGCCAGCAGCAACCGGGACGTCCGGGGGTCCCTCCACTTT
>TRBV12-5|TRBJ1-1|.|.
CASGLDRSTEAFF
TGTGCTAGTGGTTTAGACCGGAGTACTGAAGCTTTCTTT
>TRBV3-1/TRBV3-2|TRBJ2-7|.|.
CASRGGGYEQYF
TGTGCCAGCAGGGGTGGGGGGTACGAGCAGTACTTC
>TRBV2|TRBJ1-2|.|.
CASSEGGSMDGYTF
TGTGCCAGCAGTGAAGGAGGGAGTATGGATGGCTACACCTTC
>TRBV27|TRBJ2-5|.|.
CASRGTGGVPQETQYF
TGTGCCAGCAGAGGAACAGGAGGGGTTCCCCAAGAGACCCAGTACTTC
>TRBV12-5|TRBJ1-2|.|.
CASGSPFVGYTF
TGTGCTAGTGGTTCCCCGTTCGTTGGCTACACCTTC
>TRBV9|TRBJ2-5|.|TRBD1
CASSVATGTGSQETQYF
TGTGCCAGCAGCGTAGCGACCGGGACAGGTAGCCAAGAGACCCAGTACTTC
>TRBV7-9|TRBJ2-2|.|TRBD2
CASSPRTSGSRELFF
TGTGCCAGCAGCCCGCGGACTAGCGGGAGCCGGGAGCTGTTTTTT
>TRBV7-2|TRBJ2-3|.|TRBD2
CASSSRLAGRTDTQYF
TGTGCCAGCAGCTCCCGACTAGCGGGAAGAACAGATACGCAGTATTTT
>TRBV5-4|TRBJ2-5|.|TRBD2
CASSSKTSGAFQETQYF
TGTGCCAGCAGCTCGAAGACTAGCGGGGCATTCCAAGAGACCCAGTACTTC
>TRBV6-5|TRBJ1-4|.|.
CASSYQRGSEKLFF
TGTGCCAGCAGTTACCAACGAGGGTCTGAAAAACTGTTTTTT
>TRBV28|TRBJ1-4|.|.
CASSFTGYVEKLFF
TGTGCCAGCAGTTTCACAGGGTACGTGGAAAAACTGTTTTTT
>TRBV2|TRBJ1-1|.|.
CASSEARMNTEAFF
TGTGCCAGCAGTGAAGCGCGTATGAACACTGAAGCTTTCTTT
>TRBV11-2|TRBJ2-7|.|TRBD2
CASSSTSGSSYEQYF
TGTGCCAGCAGCTCCACTAGCGGGAGTAGTTACGAGCAGTACTTC
>TRBV2|TRBJ1-5|.|TRBD1
CASGAVTGENQPQHF
TGTGCCAGCGGAGCGGTAACAGGGGAGAATCAGCCCCAGCATTTT
>TRBV3-1/TRBV3-2|TRBJ1-2|.|.
CASSQAEGIYGYTF
TGTGCCAGCAGCCAGGCGGAGGGAATTTATGGCTACACCTTC
>TRBV2|TRBJ2-1|.|.
CASSVRGTYGEQFF
TGTGCCAGCAGTGTTCGTGGGACATATGGTGAGCAGTTCTTC
>TRBV2|TRBJ2-2|.|.
CASSLSHTGELFF
TGTGCCAGCAGCCTAAGCCACACCGGGGAGCTGTTTTTT
>TRBV5-5|TRBJ1-1|.|.
CASSLDLGTHLGTEAFF
TGTGCCAGCAGCTTGGATCTGGGGACACACTTGGGAACTGAAGCTTTCTTT
>TRBV19|TRBJ2-1|.|TRBD2
CASSLSGTSAYWSSYNEQFF
TGTGCCAGTAGTTTAAGCGGGACTAGCGCATATTGGAGCTCCTACAATGAGCAGTTCTTC
>TRBV2|TRBJ1-2|.|.
CASSEQGYGYTF
TGTGCCAGCAGTGAACAGGGCTATGGCTACACCTTC
>TRBV6-5|TRBJ1-6|few|TRBD1
CASSKTTGLNSPLHF
TGTGCCAGCAGTAAAACGACAGGGTTGAATTCACCCCTCCACTTT
>TRBV28|TRBJ1-2|.|.
CASSPPLTDSYGYTF
TGTGCCAGCAGCCCACCCTTGACAGATAGCTATGGCTACACCTTC
>TRBV10-3|TRBJ2-7|.|TRBD2
CAIASTAGGYNEQYF
TGTGCCATCGCATCAACGGCGGGAGGGTATAACGAGCAGTACTTC
>TRBV18|TRBJ1-3|.|TRBD1
CASSPSGTGTGNTIYF
TGTGCCAGCTCACCCTCCGGGACAGGGACTGGAAACACCATATATTTT
>TRBV28|TRBJ1-6|.|.
CASTFPGTNNSPLHF
TGTGCCAGCACCTTCCCCGGGACAAATAATTCACCCCTCCACTTT
>TRBV19|TRBJ1-1|.|TRBD1
CASSDRDGYTEAFF
TGTGCCAGTAGCGACAGGGATGGGTACACTGAAGCTTTCTTT
>TRBV7-3|TRBJ2-1|.|TRBD2
CASSPRLAGAGNEQFF
TGTGCCAGCAGCCCACGCCTAGCGGGAGCGGGCAATGAGCAGTTCTTC
>TRBV18|TRBJ1-4|.|.
CASSPRVGVNEKLFF
TGTGCCAGCTCACCTCGGGTAGGGGTGAATGAAAAACTGTTTTTT
>TRBV28|TRBJ2-2|.|.
CASSLATLNTGELFF
TGTGCCAGCAGTTTAGCGACACTGAACACCGGGGAGCTGTTTTTT
>TRBV6-5|TRBJ1-3|.|TRBD1
CASSYGTGIGNTIYF
TGTGCCAGCAGTTACGGGACAGGGATTGGAAACACCATATATTTT
>TRBV15|TRBJ2-1|.|.
CATSSTEHNEQFF
TGTGCCACCAGCAGTACGGAGCACAATGAGCAGTTCTTC
>TRBV11-2|TRBJ2-1|.|.
CASSFGQKVANEQFF
TGTGCCAGCAGTTTCGGACAGAAGGTAGCCAATGAGCAGTTCTTC
>TRBV5-1|TRBJ2-1|.|TRBD2
CASSLVPSGGIYNEQFF
TGCGCCAGCAGCTTGGTTCCTAGCGGGGGAATCTACAATGAGCAGTTCTTC